One sample yielded the 11 T cell receptor beta chains listed below, sequenced in a study of blood T cell repertoires in COVID-19. Generated by immunoSEQ multiplex PCR, the TCRdb table keeps only in-frame clones and is missing some. The repertoire holds about 160,000 clones, roughly 91% seen once, with about 4.5% in the top ten. The material sequenced was peripheral blood. The source of these receptors is a woman aged 50 to 65 with acute or convalescent COVID-19.

The chain is built from TRBV6-6 and TRBJ1-6; D unclear. Germline V gene lookup returns CDR1 MNHNY and CDR2 SVGAGI (reference sequence). V shed 5 bases and J shed 7 bases, with 12 bases lying between them. The CDR3 extends over 14 amino acids. This CDR3 reads CASSGYSKNSPLHF. Here the CDR3 DNA reads TGTGCCAGCAGTGGGTACAGTAAGAATTCACCCCTCCACTTT.

This chain joins TRBV28 and TRBJ1-1, with no clear D. V lost 11 bases, J lost 7 bases, and 14 bases lay in between. CDR3 length equals 11 residues. Germline CDR1 MDHEN, CDR2 SYDVKM. The CDR3 is CASATELEAFF. The CDR3 coding sequence is TGTGCCTCGGCGACTGAGCTTGAAGCTTTCTTT.

The chain couples TRBV6-1 to TRBJ1-2; 7 nucleotides align to TRBD1. CDR3 size: 14 residues. V gave up 2 bases and J gave up 7 bases; unmatched junction bases: 7. The V gene's germline CDR1 is MNHNS and CDR2 SASEGT. CDR3 region: CASSETGASSGYTF. Here the CDR3 DNA reads TGTGCCAGCAGTGAAACAGGGGCGTCTTCTGGCTACACCTTC.

V usage is TRBV7-8 and J usage is TRBJ2-7, with 7 bases matching TRBD2. This CDR3 has 17 amino acids. Trimming took 7 bases from V and 0 from J; bases not matched to a gene: 15. Per germline, CDR1 SGHVS and CDR2 FQNEAQ. The CDR3 DNA sequence: TGTGCCAGCACCTCCTACGGGGAGGGCCCTAGCTCCTACGAGCAGTACTTC. Encoded protein: CASTSYGEGPSSYEQYF.

This chain links TRBV19 with TRBJ1-1; D remains ambiguous. The ends were cut back, 1 base at V and 5 bases at J, with 8 bases in the middle. Looked up from germline, CDR1 is LNHDA and CDR2 is SQIVND (reference sequence). The CDR3 loop spans 13 amino acids. The CDR3 DNA reads as TGTGCCAGTAGTATAGGGAGGGATACTGAAGCTTTCTTT. This gives the protein CASSIGRDTEAFF.

This chain joins TRBV12-3 or TRBV12-4 and TRBJ1-2, with a tentative D call TRBD1 (5 bases). CDR3 size: 13 residues. Trimming removed 6 bases from V and 7 bases from J, with 15 bases in between. The CDR3 DNA sequence: TGTGCCAGCAGCGTGCAGGGATTTCGTGGCTACACCTTC. It codes for CASSVQGFRGYTF.

The J gene is TRBJ2-3, the V gene TRBV12-3 or TRBV12-4; D is unclear. The CDR3 has 11 amino acids. V was pared by 3 bases and J by 8 bases, with 6 bases between. In DNA, the CDR3 is TGTGCCAGCAGTTTCACAAGTACGCAGTATTTT. Translation: CASSFTSTQYF.

The chain uses TRBV7-2 and TRBJ2-5, with 8 bases identical to TRBD1. This CDR3 is built from 17 residues. J was trimmed by 5 bases and V by 5 bases; bases with no gene match: 16. The germline V gene has CDR1 SGHTA and CDR2 FQGNSA. The CDR3: CASSAQRQGRGMETQYF. DNA for the CDR3: TGTGCCAGCAGCGCACAACGACAGGGGAGAGGGATGGAGACCCAGTACTTC. Together with reference TRBV7-2 and TRBJ2-5, the CDR3 gives the full variable domain: GAGVSQSPSNKVTEKGKDVELRCDPISGHTALYWYRQSLGQGLEFLIYFQGNSAPDKSGLPSDRFSAERTGGSVSTLTIQRTQQEDSAVYLCASSAQRQGRGMETQYFGPGTRLLVL.

This sequence joins TRBV14 and TRBJ2-3, with D uncertain. This CDR3 region has 14 residues. Trimming took 4 bases from V and 2 from J, leaving 10 bases between them. The germline CDR1 and CDR2 sequences are SGHDN and FVKESK. Here the CDR3 reads CASSPTIATDTQYF. The CDR3 DNA follows: TGTGCCAGCAGCCCTACTATAGCCACAGATACGCAGTATTTT.

This chain links TRBV3-1 (or the pseudogene TRBV3-2) with TRBJ1-2; D not certain. V shed 1 base and J shed 8 bases, with 11 bases lying between them. Germline V CDR1 and CDR2: LGHDT, YNNKEL (reference sequence). The CDR3 length is 13 residues. The CDR3 nucleotides read TGTGCCAGCAGCCAAGGAGGACTGGAGGGCTACACCTTC. Amino acids: CASSQGGLEGYTF.

The chain's CDR3 is CASSFREGLYEQYF. CDR3 in DNA: TGTGCCAGCAGCTTCAGGGAGGGATTGTACGAGCAGTACTTC. V gene TRBV7-2 combines with J gene TRBJ2-7; TRBD2 matches 7 bases. The CDR3 sequence is 14 residues long. Germline V gene sequence: CDR1 SGHTA, CDR2 FQGNSA. The V gene end was trimmed by 3 bases and the J gene end by 4 bases; junction bases not matched to a gene: 6.